A selection of T cell receptor beta chains follows, all from one sample in a study of blood T cell repertoires in COVID-19. The method was immunoSEQ multiplex PCR; TCRdb's version includes in-frame clones alone and lacks a portion of them. Among more than 150,000 clones listed, more than 85% were seen once. The sequenced material came from peripheral blood. These receptors all stem from a man aged 35-49 years with active or convalescent COVID-19. Each CDR3 is given with its conserved first and last residue. A D gene is named only where the DNA matches it firmly. Clone size is stated in some rows and not others, as once, few, many or a class when expanded.

V,D,length,J,size,DNA,CDR3
TRBV13,TRBD2,17,TRBJ2-1,-,TGTGCCAGCAGCTTATCCCAGCGGGGGACAATACAATGGGAGCAGTTCTTC,CASSLSQRGTIQWEQFF
TRBV19,-,14,TRBJ1-2,-,TGTGCCAGTAGTATAGGAGCGGGGAACTATGGCTACACCTTC,CASSIGAGNYGYTF
TRBV4-1,-,14,TRBJ1-1,-,TGCGCCAGCAGCCGAGGAGGTTGGGACACTGAAGCTTTCTTT,CASSRGGWDTEAFF
TRBV19,-,14,TRBJ1-2,-,TGTGCCAGTAGTCCCCATCGTACTAACGACGGCTACACCTTC,CASSPHRTNDGYTF
TRBV4-2,TRBD1,15,TRBJ1-4,few,TGTGCCAGCAGCCAGGAGGGACAGGGAGGAGAAAAACTGTTTTTT,CASSQEGQGGEKLFF
TRBV3-1/TRBV3-2,-,16,TRBJ2-2,-,TGTGCCAGCAGCCAATTAGAGCGGGTCCCTCTTGGGGAGCTGTTTTTT,CASSQLERVPLGELFF
TRBV25-1,-,16,TRBJ2-5,-,TGTGCCAGCAGTGAATATGAGGAAGCAGGGCCAGAGACCCAGTACTTC,CASSEYEEAGPETQYF
TRBV6-2/TRBV6-3,-,14,TRBJ1-4,-,TGTGCCAGCAGTACGGGAGGTAATAATGAAAAACTGTTTTTT,CASSTGGNNEKLFF
TRBV15,-,13,TRBJ1-2,-,TGTGCCACCAGCAGAGATCATGTCTATGGCTACACCTTC,CATSRDHVYGYTF
TRBV18,TRBD1,15,TRBJ1-1,-,TGTGCCAGCTCCCCGGGACAGGTATTGAACACTGAAGCTTTCTTT,CASSPGQVLNTEAFF
TRBV2,-,13,TRBJ1-5,-,TGTGCCAGCCACGGGACATTCAATCAGCCCCAGCATTTT,CASHGTFNQPQHF
TRBV18,-,13,TRBJ1-1,-,TGTGTCAGTTTCGCCGGTGAGAACACTGAAGCTTTCTTT,CVSFAGENTEAFF
TRBV28,TRBD1,13,TRBJ1-1,-,TGTGCCAGCAGTTCTCAGGGGGACACTGAAGCTTTCTTT,CASSSQGDTEAFF
TRBV4-1,TRBD2,15,TRBJ2-7,-,TGCGCCAGCAGCCACTTTAGCGGGGGGGTCTACGAGCAGTACTTC,CASSHFSGGVYEQYF
TRBV18,TRBD1,16,TRBJ1-4,-,TGTGCCAGCTCACCACAACAGGGGGCACCTAATGAAAAACTGTTTTTT,CASSPQQGAPNEKLFF
TRBV10-3,-,11,TRBJ2-7,-,TGTGCCATCGGGCGAACCTACGAGCAGTACTTC,CAIGRTYEQYF
TRBV28,-,13,TRBJ1-5,few,TGTGCCAGCAGTTTGGGCCAAAATCAGCCCCAGCATTTT,CASSLGQNQPQHF
TRBV5-6,-,14,TRBJ1-5,-,TGTGCCAGCAGCTTGGGGTCGCCCGGGCAGCCCCAGCATTTT,CASSLGSPGQPQHF
TRBV18,-,12,TRBJ2-1,-,TGTGCCAGCTCCCCACGCAGGGATGAGCAGTTCTTC,CASSPRRDEQFF
TRBV7-8,-,17,TRBJ1-1,-,TGTGCCAGCAGCAAAACCGGGACAAGCTTCTCGAACACTGAAGCTTTCTTT,CASSKTGTSFSNTEAFF
TRBV10-3,-,13,TRBJ1-3,-,TGTGCCATCAGGGCCCAACCGGGAAACACCATATATTTT,CAIRAQPGNTIYF
TRBV4-2,TRBD2,16,TRBJ2-3,-,TGTGCCAGCAGCCCTACTAGCGGGGGGGCAGATGATACGCAGTATTTT,CASSPTSGGADDTQYF
TRBV5-1,-,14,TRBJ1-5,-,TGCGCCAGCAGGGAGGGACCGATCAATCAGCCCCAGCATTTT,CASREGPINQPQHF
TRBV7-8,-,14,TRBJ1-2,once,TGTGCCAGCAGCCCTTCAACAGAATCCTATGGCTACACCTTC,CASSPSTESYGYTF
TRBV5-8,TRBD1,15,TRBJ2-7,-,TGTGCCAGCAGCTTGGGCCCCGGGACAGGTTACGAGCAGTACTTC,CASSLGPGTGYEQYF
TRBV6-4,-,14,TRBJ1-2,-,TGTGCCAGCAGTGAGGGAACAGGGAACTATGGCTACACCTTC,CASSEGTGNYGYTF
TRBV19,-,15,TRBJ2-2,-,TGTGCCAGTACACAGGACATCGCGAACACCGGGGAGCTGTTTTTT,CASTQDIANTGELFF
TRBV24-1,TRBD1,16,TRBJ1-5,-,TGTGCCATCAAGCCCCGGGACAGGGTCGCGCGGCAGCCCCAGCATTTT,CAIKPRDRVARQPQHF
TRBV9,TRBD2,15,TRBJ2-1,-,TGTGCCAGCAGCGTAGACGGGGGGGCTCGGAATGAGCAGTTCTTC,CASSVDGGARNEQFF
TRBV5-1,TRBD2,15,TRBJ2-1,-,TGCGCCAGCAGCTTGCCTAGCGGGAGATACAATGAGCAGTTCTTC,CASSLPSGRYNEQFF
TRBV19,TRBD2,15,TRBJ2-7,-,TGTGCCAGCCAAAGCGGGAGGGGGGGCCTTCAGGAGCAGTACTTC,CASQSGRGGLQEQYF
TRBV4-3,-,17,TRBJ2-1,-,TGCGCCAGCAGCCCCGTGAGTGGTAGCGGAACCTACAATGAGCAGTTCTTC,CASSPVSGSGTYNEQFF
TRBV6-1,-,17,TRBJ1-1,few,TGTGCCAGCAGTGGCACCGCCAAGCAGGGGATGAACACTGAAGCTTTCTTT,CASSGTAKQGMNTEAFF
TRBV11-2,TRBD1,14,TRBJ1-6,-,TGTGCCAGCAGCCAGGACAGGGGAAATTCACCCCTCCACTTT,CASSQDRGNSPLHF
TRBV5-4,TRBD1,15,TRBJ2-7,-,TGTGCCAGCAGCTTGGCGACGACAGGGCCCTACGAGCAGTACTTC,CASSLATTGPYEQYF
TRBV28,TRBD1,17,TRBJ1-2,-,TGTGCCAGCAGTGGGGCGGCCGGGACAGCGGTATACGATGGCTACACCTTC,CASSGAAGTAVYDGYTF
TRBV7-9,TRBD1,14,TRBJ2-7,-,TGTGCCAGCAGCTATATTGGACAGGGCTACGAGCAGTACTTC,CASSYIGQGYEQYF
TRBV2,-,15,TRBJ1-2,-,TGTGCCAGCAGTGAAGGGGGGGGCGTGCGCTATGGCTACACCTTC,CASSEGGGVRYGYTF
TRBV6-5,-,15,TRBJ1-1,-,TGTGCCAGCAGTTATGATGCCAGGTTGAACACTGAAGCTTTCTTT,CASSYDARLNTEAFF
TRBV6-6,-,15,TRBJ2-7,once,TGTGCCAGCAGTTACTCGCCAGGGCCAAGGTACGAGCAGTACTTC,CASSYSPGPRYEQYF
TRBV24-1,TRBD1,16,TRBJ2-3,-,TGTGCCACCAGTGACCGGACAGGGTTTGGGGCAGATACGCAGTATTTT,CATSDRTGFGADTQYF
TRBV30,TRBD2,16,TRBJ2-3,-,TGTGCCTGGAGTGGACTAGCGGGGGCCTCCACAGATACGCAGTATTTT,CAWSGLAGASTDTQYF
TRBV18,-,15,TRBJ1-1,-,TGTGCCAGCTCACCCACTAACCGACCGAACACTGAAGCTTTCTTT,CASSPTNRPNTEAFF
TRBV19,-,16,TRBJ2-7,-,TGTGCCAGTAGTCTCGGGCCCCCGGGGGTGTACTACGAGCAGTACTTC,CASSLGPPGVYYEQYF
TRBV21-1,-,17,TRBJ2-4,-,TGTGCCAGCAGCAAAGTCGGGGGTCCTTACGCCAAAAACATTCAGTACTTC,CASSKVGGPYAKNIQYF
TRBV5-1,TRBD1,14,TRBJ1-1,-,TGCGCCAGCAGCTATACAGGGGGCGGCACTGAAGCTTTCTTT,CASSYTGGGTEAFF
TRBV27,-,14,TRBJ1-4,-,TGTGCCAGCAGTATCAAGGGGGCTAATGAAAAACTGTTTTTT,CASSIKGANEKLFF
TRBV5-6,TRBD1,15,TRBJ2-1,-,TGTGCCAGCAGCTTAGGACAGGGGGCCTACAATGAGCAGTTCTTC,CASSLGQGAYNEQFF
TRBV9,TRBD1,14,TRBJ1-2,-,TGTGCCAGCAGCGGCCGGACAGGGAGCTATGGCTACACCTTC,CASSGRTGSYGYTF
TRBV10-1,-,14,TRBJ1-3,-,TGCGCCAGAGGGACACAAAGGATTGGAAACACCATATATTTT,CARGTQRIGNTIYF
TRBV13,-,14,TRBJ2-7,-,TGTGCCAGCAGCTTATTGAGGGGGGGTTACGAGCAGTACTTC,CASSLLRGGYEQYF
TRBV5-1,-,12,TRBJ2-3,-,TGCGCCAGCAGCTTGGCGTCAGATACGCAGTATTTT,CASSLASDTQYF
TRBV5-1,-,14,TRBJ1-1,-,TGCGCCAGCAGCGCGACAACAGTCGACACTGAAGCTTTCTTT,CASSATTVDTEAFF
TRBV29-1,-,16,TRBJ2-2,-,TGCAGCGTTGGGCTAGAAGGGACACTGAACACCGGGGAGCTGTTTTTT,CSVGLEGTLNTGELFF